The rows below give T cell receptor beta chains drawn from one sample of a study of blood T cells in healthy people across ages. One entry per CDR3 protein, called by TCRdb with MiXCR from the 5' RACE reads. The sample includes about 730,000 distinct CDR3 sequences, 35% to 45% seen only once; the top ten take 20% to 25%. Sequencing was performed on blood. Receptor source: a woman aged 55-70 years in good health. Each CDR3 is given with its conserved first and last residue.

cdr3_aa	cdr3_length	v_call	j_call
CASSPGTGVDNQPQHF	16	TRBV6-2/TRBV6-3	TRBJ1-5
CASSHRRSSGANVLTF	16	TRBV4-3	TRBJ2-6
CASSLGDRAYGYTF	14	TRBV12-3/TRBV12-4	TRBJ1-2
CASSVAGGQSDTQYF	15	TRBV9	TRBJ2-3
CASSTRPSSTDTQYF	15	TRBV7-2	TRBJ2-3
CSASLAGGRDTQYF	14	TRBV20-1	TRBJ2-3
CASSPINTGELFF	13	TRBV7-6	TRBJ2-2
CASSPDRDDGYTF	13	TRBV18	TRBJ1-2
CASSKGQRRYEQYF	14	TRBV7-2	TRBJ2-7
CASSPRFRGDTQYF	14	TRBV9	TRBJ2-3
CASSRDRNTGELFF	14	TRBV12-3/TRBV12-4	TRBJ2-2
CASSFVGLRGLTYNEQFF	18	TRBV7-2	TRBJ2-1
CASSQDPSTSGGAYGANVLTF	21	TRBV4-2	TRBJ2-6
CASSPEGQGVHEQYF	15	TRBV7-9	NA
CASSPEGMGETQYF	14	TRBV9	TRBJ2-5
CASRDHEVANEQYF	14	TRBV2	TRBJ2-7
CSAATNSGAINQPQHF	16	TRBV20-1	TRBJ1-5
CSASQGAGGNTIYF	14	TRBV20-1	TRBJ1-3
CAWSVASGGAFGTQYF	16	TRBV30	TRBJ2-5
CASSQTGNHYGYTF	14	TRBV6-6	TRBJ1-2
CSAREGGDVETQYF	14	TRBV20-1	TRBJ2-5
CSVVDRGYEQYF	12	TRBV29-1	TRBJ2-7
CASSRGEGQPQHF	13	TRBV6-6	TRBJ1-5
CASSLRPQGPLNEQYF	16	TRBV5-1	TRBJ2-7
CASSSRDTSSPPHF	14	TRBV18	TRBJ1-6
CASSRDPGETQYF	13	TRBV7-3	TRBJ2-5
CASSPPMGNYGYTF	14	TRBV18	TRBJ1-2
CASSPSWGDYGYTF	14	TRBV3-1	TRBJ1-2
CASSYRIGEQYF	12	TRBV6-5	TRBJ2-7
CAILGPGYGYTF	12	TRBV12-3/TRBV12-4	TRBJ1-2
CSVEWRGTEAFF	12	TRBV29-1	TRBJ1-1
CASSQEIPSGANTGELFF	18	TRBV4-3	TRBJ2-2
CSALSRQGRTYEQYF	15	TRBV20-1	NA
CASTRSFRESNSPLHF	16	TRBV6-6	TRBJ1-6
CASSFYAAQETQYF	14	TRBV6-5	TRBJ2-5
CSAGTGTGNQPQHF	14	TRBV20-1	TRBJ1-5
CASSQSGIGYEQYF	14	TRBV14	NA
CASSLEYLLVVNEQFF	16	TRBV7-9	TRBJ2-1
CSAIEWGGRREKLFF	15	TRBV20-1	TRBJ1-4
CASSQVLAHRGEQFF	15	TRBV14	TRBJ2-1
CASSKPSSYNEQFF	14	TRBV19	TRBJ2-1
CASSRHSRDRGGNEQFF	17	TRBV5-1	TRBJ2-1
CASSFNGDTYEQYF	14	TRBV5-1	TRBJ2-7
CASSEDRREQFF	12	TRBV6-1	TRBJ2-1
CASSVSPTELGLADYEQYF	19	TRBV9	NA